The present T cell receptor (beta chain) was sequenced within a study of Ad26.COV2.S vaccination and SARS-CoV-2 variants. Whole-study context: The COV1001 Ad26.COV2.S trial arm included the donor. General observations from the study: With respect to non-spike TCR breadth, vaccine and placebo recipients were similar.

Treatment denoted: approximately 18 received Ad26.COV2.S at low or high dose, single or two shots; a few received placebo; per-sample allocation not given. Repertoires come from day 63 after the first vaccine or placebo injection. Donation was by an adult aged 18-55 years who was in Boston. As concerns this clone: The antigen is undetermined.

This CDR3 contains 16 residues. Germline V gives CDR1 LNHDA, CDR2 SQIVND (reference sequence). Trimming took off 3 bases at V and 5 bases at J, with 17 bases between the two ends. Clones were sequenced by immunoSEQ multiplex PCR, and TCRdb holds only the in-frame ones, with some missing. The data show about half a million clones, 80% to 90% seen once. The sequence was obtained from a person aged 18-65 years who received the Ad26.COV2.S COVID-19 vaccine or a placebo. This chain joins TRBV19 and TRBJ2-1; a possible D gene is TRBD2 (6 bases). The material sequenced was peripheral blood, taken in a trial of Ad26.COV2.S vaccine versus placebo. CDR3 amino acids: CASSISILARNNEQFF. The CDR3 DNA follows: TGTGCCAGTAGTATCTCCATACTAGCTCGGAACAATGAGCAGTTCTTC.